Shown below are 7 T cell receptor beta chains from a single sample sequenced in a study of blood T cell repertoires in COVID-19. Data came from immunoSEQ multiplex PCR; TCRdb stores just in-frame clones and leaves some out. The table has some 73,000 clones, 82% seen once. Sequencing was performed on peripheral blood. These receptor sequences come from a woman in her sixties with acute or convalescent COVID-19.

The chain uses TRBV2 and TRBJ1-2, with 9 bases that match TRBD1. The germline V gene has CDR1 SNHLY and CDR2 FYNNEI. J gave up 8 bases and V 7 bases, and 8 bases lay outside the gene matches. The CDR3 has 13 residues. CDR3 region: CASIFRGQGGYTF. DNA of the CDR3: TGTGCCAGCATCTTCCGGGGACAGGGCGGCTACACCTTC. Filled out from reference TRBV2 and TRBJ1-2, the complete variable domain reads EPEVTQTPSHQVTQMGQEVILRCVPISNHLYFYWYRQILGQKVEFLVSFYNNEISEKSEIFDDQFSVERPDGSNFTLKIRSTKLEDSAMYFCASIFRGQGGYTFGSGTRLTVV.

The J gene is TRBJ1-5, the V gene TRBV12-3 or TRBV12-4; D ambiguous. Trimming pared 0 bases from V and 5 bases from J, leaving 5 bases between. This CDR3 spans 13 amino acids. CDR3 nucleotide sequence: TGTGCCAGCAGTTTAGCCCGGGATCAGCCCCAGCATTTT. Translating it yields CASSLARDQPQHF.

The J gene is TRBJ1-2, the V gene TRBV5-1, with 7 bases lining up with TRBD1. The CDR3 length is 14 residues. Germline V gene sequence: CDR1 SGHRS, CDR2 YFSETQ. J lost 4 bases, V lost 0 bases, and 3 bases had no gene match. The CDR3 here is CASSLGAGGYGYTF. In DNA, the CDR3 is TGCGCCAGCAGCTTGGGGGCAGGGGGCTATGGCTACACCTTC.

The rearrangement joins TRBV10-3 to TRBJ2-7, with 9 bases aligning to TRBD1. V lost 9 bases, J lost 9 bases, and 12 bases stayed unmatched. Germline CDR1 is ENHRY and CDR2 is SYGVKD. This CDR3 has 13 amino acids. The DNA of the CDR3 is TGTGCCATACGGCGGGGACAGGGTGGAGGGCAGTACTTC. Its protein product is CAIRRGQGGGQYF.

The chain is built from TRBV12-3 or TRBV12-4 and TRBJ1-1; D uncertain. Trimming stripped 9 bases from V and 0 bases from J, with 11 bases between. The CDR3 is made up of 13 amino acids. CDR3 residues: CASFRRLNTEAFF. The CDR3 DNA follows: TGTGCCAGTTTTCGCAGGCTGAACACTGAAGCTTTCTTT.

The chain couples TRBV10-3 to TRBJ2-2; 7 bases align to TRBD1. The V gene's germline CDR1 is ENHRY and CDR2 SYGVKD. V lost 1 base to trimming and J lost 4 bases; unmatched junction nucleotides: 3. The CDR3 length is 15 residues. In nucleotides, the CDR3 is TGTGCCATCAGTGAGTTAGGGGGCGTCACCGGGGAGCTGTTTTTT. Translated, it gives CAISELGGVTGELFF.

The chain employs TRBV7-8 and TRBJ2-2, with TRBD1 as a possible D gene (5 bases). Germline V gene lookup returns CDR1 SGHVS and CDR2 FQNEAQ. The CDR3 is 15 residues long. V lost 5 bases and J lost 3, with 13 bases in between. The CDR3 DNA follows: TGTGCCAGCAGCACCCAGGGAACGCACACCGGGGAGCTGTTTTTT. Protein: CASSTQGTHTGELFF.